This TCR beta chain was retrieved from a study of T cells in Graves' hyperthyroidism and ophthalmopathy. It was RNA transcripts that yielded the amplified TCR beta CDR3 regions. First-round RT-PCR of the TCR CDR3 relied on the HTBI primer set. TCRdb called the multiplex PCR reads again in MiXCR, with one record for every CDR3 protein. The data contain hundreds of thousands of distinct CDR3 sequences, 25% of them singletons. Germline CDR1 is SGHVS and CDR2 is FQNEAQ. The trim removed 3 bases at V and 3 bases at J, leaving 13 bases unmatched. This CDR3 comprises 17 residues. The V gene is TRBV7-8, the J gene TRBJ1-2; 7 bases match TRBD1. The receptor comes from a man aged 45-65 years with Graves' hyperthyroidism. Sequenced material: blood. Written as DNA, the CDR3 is TGTGCCAGCAGCTTTAGCCCTCCGGGACAGAGTTACTATGGCTACACCTTC. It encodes CASSFSPPGQSYYGYTF.